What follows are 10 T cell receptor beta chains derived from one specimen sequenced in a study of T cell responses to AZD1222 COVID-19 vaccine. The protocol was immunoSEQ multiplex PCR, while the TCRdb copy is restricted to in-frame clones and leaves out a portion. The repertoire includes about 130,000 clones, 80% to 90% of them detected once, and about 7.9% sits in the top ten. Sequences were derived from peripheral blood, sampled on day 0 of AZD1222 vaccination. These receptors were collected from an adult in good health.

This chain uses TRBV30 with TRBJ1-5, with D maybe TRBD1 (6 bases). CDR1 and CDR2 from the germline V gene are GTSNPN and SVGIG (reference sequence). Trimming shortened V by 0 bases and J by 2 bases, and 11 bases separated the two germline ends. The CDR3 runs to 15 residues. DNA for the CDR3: TGTGCCTGGAGTGTTTTGGACAGAGGCAATCAGCCCCAGCATTTT. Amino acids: CAWSVLDRGNQPQHF.

CDR3 bases: TGTGCCACCGGACCGGGACAGGGGGCCTACGAGCAGTACTTC. As protein: CATGPGQGAYEQYF. The V call is TRBV24-1, the J call TRBJ2-7; 11 nucleotides agree with TRBD1. From germline, CDR1 is KGHDR and CDR2 SFDVKD. Germline trimming cut 9 bases from V and 2 bases from J; bases unmatched to any gene: 5. The CDR3 extends over 14 amino acids.

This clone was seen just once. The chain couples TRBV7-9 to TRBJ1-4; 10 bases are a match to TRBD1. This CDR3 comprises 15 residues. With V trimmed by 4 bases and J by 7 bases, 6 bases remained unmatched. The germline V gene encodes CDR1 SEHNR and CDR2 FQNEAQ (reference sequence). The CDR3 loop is CASSSPGQGTEKLFF. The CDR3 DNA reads TGTGCCAGCAGCTCGCCGGGACAGGGGACTGAAAAACTGTTTTTT.

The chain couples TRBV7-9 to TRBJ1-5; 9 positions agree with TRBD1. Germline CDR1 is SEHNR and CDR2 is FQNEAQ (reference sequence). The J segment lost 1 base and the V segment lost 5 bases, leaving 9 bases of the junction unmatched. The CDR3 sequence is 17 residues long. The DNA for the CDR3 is TGTGCCAGCAGCCCATCCACAGGGGGCTGGAGCAATCAGCCCCAGCATTTT. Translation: CASSPSTGGWSNQPQHF.

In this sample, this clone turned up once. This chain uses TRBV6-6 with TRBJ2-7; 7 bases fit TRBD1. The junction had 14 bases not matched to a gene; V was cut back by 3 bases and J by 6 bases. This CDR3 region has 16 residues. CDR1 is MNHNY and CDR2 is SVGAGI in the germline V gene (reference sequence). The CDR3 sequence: CASSYNFVTGSSEQYF. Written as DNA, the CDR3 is TGTGCCAGCAGTTATAACTTTGTGACAGGGTCATCCGAGCAGTACTTC.

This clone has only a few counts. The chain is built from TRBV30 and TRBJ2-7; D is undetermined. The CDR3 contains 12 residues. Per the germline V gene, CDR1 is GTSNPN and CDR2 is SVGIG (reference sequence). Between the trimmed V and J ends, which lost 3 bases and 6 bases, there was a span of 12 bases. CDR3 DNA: TGTGCCTGGAGCCGCGCGAGGCGCGAGCAGTACTTC. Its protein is CAWSRARREQYF.

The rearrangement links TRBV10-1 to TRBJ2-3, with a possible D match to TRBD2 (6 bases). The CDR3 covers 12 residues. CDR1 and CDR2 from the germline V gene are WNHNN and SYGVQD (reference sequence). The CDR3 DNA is TGCGTTACGGCCGGGGGAGCAGATACGCAGTATTTT. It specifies CVTAGGADTQYF.

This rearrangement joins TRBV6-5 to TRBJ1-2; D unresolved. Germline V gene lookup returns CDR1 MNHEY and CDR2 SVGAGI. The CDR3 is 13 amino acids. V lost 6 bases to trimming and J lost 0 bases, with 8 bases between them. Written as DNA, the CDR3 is TGTGCCAGCAGCCACCGAGCTAACTATGGCTACACCTTC. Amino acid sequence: CASSHRANYGYTF.

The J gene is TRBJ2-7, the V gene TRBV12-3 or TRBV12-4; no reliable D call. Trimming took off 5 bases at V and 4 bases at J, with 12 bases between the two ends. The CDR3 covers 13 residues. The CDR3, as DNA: TGTGCCAGCAGTCTCAAAAGACTGTACGAGCAGTACTTC. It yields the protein CASSLKRLYEQYF.

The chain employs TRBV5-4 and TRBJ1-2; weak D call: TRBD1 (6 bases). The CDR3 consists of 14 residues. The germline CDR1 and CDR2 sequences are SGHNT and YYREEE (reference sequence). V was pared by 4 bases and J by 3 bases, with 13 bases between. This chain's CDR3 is CASSLGGGHYGYTF. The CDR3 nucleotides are TGTGCCAGCAGCCTTGGAGGGGGTCACTATGGCTACACCTTC.